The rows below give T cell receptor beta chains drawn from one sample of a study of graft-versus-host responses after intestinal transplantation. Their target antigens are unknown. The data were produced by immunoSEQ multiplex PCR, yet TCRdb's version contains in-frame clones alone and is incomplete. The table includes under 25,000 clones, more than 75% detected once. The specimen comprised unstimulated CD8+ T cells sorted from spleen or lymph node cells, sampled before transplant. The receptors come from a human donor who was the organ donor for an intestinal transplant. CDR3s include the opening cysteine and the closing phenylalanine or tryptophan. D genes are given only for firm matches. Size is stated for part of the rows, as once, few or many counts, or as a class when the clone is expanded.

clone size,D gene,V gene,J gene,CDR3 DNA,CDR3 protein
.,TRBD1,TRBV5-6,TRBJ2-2,TGTGCCAGCAGCAACCCGGGACAGAAATTCACCGGGGAGCTGTTTTTT,CASSNPGQKFTGELFF
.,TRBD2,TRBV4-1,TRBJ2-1,TGCGCCAGCAGCCACTCCCCGGGACTAGCAGTCAATGAGCAGTTCTTC,CASSHSPGLAVNEQFF
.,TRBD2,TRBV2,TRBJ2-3,TGTGCCAGCCCGACTAGCGGAACAACAGATACGCAGTATTTT,CASPTSGTTDTQYF
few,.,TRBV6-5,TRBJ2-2,TGTGCCAGCAGTTACTCGTTCCCAGTGAGCACCGGGGAGCTGTTTTTT,CASSYSFPVSTGELFF
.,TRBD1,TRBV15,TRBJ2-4,TGTGCCACCAGCACTTGGACAGGGGAAATGGGCATTCAGTACTTC,CATSTWTGEMGIQYF
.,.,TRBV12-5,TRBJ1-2,TGTGCTAGTGGTTTGGACTCCGGGTCTCCGTACGGCTACACCTTC,CASGLDSGSPYGYTF
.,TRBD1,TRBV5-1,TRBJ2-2,TGCGCCAGCAGCTTCTCACCGGGACAGGGTGCCACCGGGGAGCTGTTTTTT,CASSFSPGQGATGELFF
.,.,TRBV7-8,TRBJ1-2,TGTGCCAGCAGCTTAGTTGGGGGCTCGGACTATGGCTACACCTTC,CASSLVGGSDYGYTF
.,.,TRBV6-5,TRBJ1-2,TGTGCCAGCAGTTTGTACAGTTCAAGGGGCTACACCTTC,CASSLYSSRGYTF
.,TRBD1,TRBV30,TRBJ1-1,TGTGCCTGGGGGGAGGGGGCGTCTGAAGCTTTCTTT,CAWGEGASEAFF
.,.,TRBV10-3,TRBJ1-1,TGTGCCATCAGTGAGGCAACCGGGGGAGCTTTCTTT,CAISEATGGAFF
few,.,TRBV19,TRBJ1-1,TGTGCCAGTAGTACAGGGAACACTGAAGCTTTCTTT,CASSTGNTEAFF
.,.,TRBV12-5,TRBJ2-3,TGTGCTAGTGGTTTGGTACACGGGGGCCTCCTTAGAGAGTATTTT,CASGLVHGGLLREYF
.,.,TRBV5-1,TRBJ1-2,TGCGCCAGCAGGGACAACTATGGCTACACCTTC,CASRDNYGYTF
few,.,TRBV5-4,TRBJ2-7,TGTGCCAGCAGCTTGGCCTCGGAAGAGCAGTACTTC,CASSLASEEQYF
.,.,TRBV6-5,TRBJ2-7,TGTGCCAGCAGTCTACAGATCTACGAGCAGTACTTC,CASSLQIYEQYF
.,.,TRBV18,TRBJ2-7,TGTGCCAGCTCACCACCGGGTATCAGGGAACTATCCTACGAGCAGTACTTC,CASSPPGIRELSYEQYF
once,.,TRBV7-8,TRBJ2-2,TGTGCCAGCAGCTTACTTTCGGGGGGCTGGGAGCTGTTTTTT,CASSLLSGGWELFF
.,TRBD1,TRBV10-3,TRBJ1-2,TGTGCCATCGGGACAGCCTCTAACTATGGCTACACCTTC,CAIGTASNYGYTF
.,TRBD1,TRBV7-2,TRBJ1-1,TGTGCCAGCAGCTGGACAGGGAACACTGAAGCTTTCTTT,CASSWTGNTEAFF
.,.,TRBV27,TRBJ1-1,TGTGCCAGCAGGGCTGGAATGGGAACTGAAGCTTTCTTT,CASRAGMGTEAFF
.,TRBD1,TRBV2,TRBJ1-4,TGTGCCAGCAGTGGGACAGGGGATGGGGAAAAACTGTTTTTT,CASSGTGDGEKLFF
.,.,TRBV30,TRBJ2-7,TGTGCCTGGAGAGGCGGGGGCGTCTACGAGCAGTACTTC,CAWRGGGVYEQYF
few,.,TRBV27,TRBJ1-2,TGTGCCAGCAGTTTATCCCGGGACTATGGCTACACCTTC,CASSLSRDYGYTF
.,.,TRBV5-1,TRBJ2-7,TGCGCCAGCAGCCCCCAGACCCGGGCAGATGCCTACGAGCAGTACTTC,CASSPQTRADAYEQYF
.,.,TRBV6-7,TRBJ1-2,TGTGCCAGCAGACAGGGCTATGGCTACACCTTC,CASRQGYGYTF
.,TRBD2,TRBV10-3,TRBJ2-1,TGTGCCATACCGGGACTAGCGGGAGGGCTAATAATCCATGAGCAGTTCTTC,CAIPGLAGGLIIHEQFF
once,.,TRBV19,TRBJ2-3,TGTGCCAGTAGGAGAACAGATACGCAGTATTTT,CASRRTDTQYF
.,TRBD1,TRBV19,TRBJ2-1,TGTGCCAGTATCCCGGGACAGGGGAGGAATGAGCAGTTCTTC,CASIPGQGRNEQFF
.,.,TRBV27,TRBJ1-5,TGTGCCAGCAGTTTCGGCCGGGGGAACCAGCCCCAGCATTTT,CASSFGRGNQPQHF
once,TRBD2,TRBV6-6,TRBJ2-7,TGTGCCAGCAGCCCCGGGACTAGTCTGTACGAGCAGTACTTC,CASSPGTSLYEQYF
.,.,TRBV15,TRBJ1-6,TGTGCCACCCGACAGGATAATTCACCCCTCCACTTT,CATRQDNSPLHF
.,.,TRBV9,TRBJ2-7,TGTGCCAGCAGCATAAGATGGGGCCCTTCCTACGAGCAGTACTTC,CASSIRWGPSYEQYF
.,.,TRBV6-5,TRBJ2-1,TGTGCCAGCAGTCCAGGGAGCGGCAATGAGCAGTTCTTC,CASSPGSGNEQFF
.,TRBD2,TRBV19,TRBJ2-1,TGTGCCAGTAGCCGACTAGCGGGAGCGTCCCGCTCCTACAATGAGCAGTTCTTC,CASSRLAGASRSYNEQFF
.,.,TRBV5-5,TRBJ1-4,TGTGCCAGCAGCTTGGGCTTGCCTAATGAAAAACTGTTTTTT,CASSLGLPNEKLFF
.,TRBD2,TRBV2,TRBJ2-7,TGTGCCAGCAAAGGGACTAGCGGTTACGAGCAGTACTTC,CASKGTSGYEQYF
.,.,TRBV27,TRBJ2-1,TGTGCCAGCAGTTTGGGGCAGGGAATCGGTGAGCAGTTCTTC,CASSLGQGIGEQFF
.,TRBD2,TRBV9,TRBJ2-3,TGTGCCAGCAGCGTACCTAGCGGGGGGACAGATACGCAGTATTTT,CASSVPSGGTDTQYF
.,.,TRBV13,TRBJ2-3,TGTGCCAGCAGCCCCCGGAACACAGATACGCAGTATTTT,CASSPRNTDTQYF
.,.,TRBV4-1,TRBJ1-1,TGCGCCAGCAGCCTCGTTGGGTCCGCTGAAGCTTTCTTT,CASSLVGSAEAFF
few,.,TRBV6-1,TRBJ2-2,TGTGCCAGCAGGACCGGGGAGCTGTTTTTT,CASRTGELFF
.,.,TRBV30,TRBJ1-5,TGTGCCTGGAGTTCGGGGAGCAATCAGCCCCAGCATTTT,CAWSSGSNQPQHF